The 22 T cell receptor beta chains in this list originate from one sample, sequenced in a study of blood T cells in healthy people across ages. Together with a sample-barcoded 5' primer, a J-beta primer mix was included in a second PCR lasting about 7 to 11 cycles. TCRdb called the 5' RACE reads again in MiXCR, with one record for every CDR3 protein. The sample contains approximately 810,000 distinct CDR3 sequences, roughly 40% of which appear only once. The sequencing input was blood. The receptors here all came from a young man in good health.

The chain joins TRBV21-1 to TRBJ2-1; the table's D call of TRBD1 was not tested on the DNA. TRBV21-1 is given as a pseudogene. This CDR3 is 13 amino acids long. CDR3 nucleotides: TGTGCCAGCGGACCCCCGGAGGTGAATGAGCAGTTCTTC. It yields the protein CASGPPEVNEQFF.

This clonotype has only a few counts. The J gene is TRBJ1-1, the V gene TRBV5-1, with D maybe TRBD1 (6 bases). The CDR3 extends over 15 amino acids. V shed 7 bases and J shed 1 base, with 17 bases lying between them. Per the germline V gene, CDR1 is SGHRS and CDR2 is YFSETQ. CDR3: CASRQYPQGNTEAFF. CDR3 DNA sequence: TGCGCCAGCCGACAGTACCCACAGGGGAACACTGAAGCTTTCTTT.

In its sample, this clonotype was seen a few times. The rearrangement links TRBV7-2 to TRBJ2-5; 10 bases are a match to TRBD2. With 3 bases clipped from V and 11 bases from J, the junction kept 12 bases outside the gene matches. The CDR3 runs to 15 residues. Germline V gives CDR1 SGHTA, CDR2 FQGNSA. In DNA form, the CDR3 reads TGTGCCAGCAGCTTTGGGACTAGCGACTACAATGAGCAGTACTTC. It encodes CASSFGTSDYNEQYF. Supplemented by reference TRBV7-2 and TRBJ2-5, the full variable domain reads GAGVSQSPSNKVTEKGKDVELRCDPISGHTALYWYRQSLGQGLEFLIYFQGNSAPDKSGLPSDRFSAERTGGSVSTLTIQRTQQEDSAVYLCASSFGTSDYNEQYFGPGTRLLVL.

The count of this clonotype is one. The chain combines TRBV20-1 with TRBJ2-1; no clear D. The J call may be mistaken, given a closer DNA end match to TRBJ2-7. Germline CDR1 reads DFQATT; CDR2 reads SNEGSKA (reference sequence). The CDR3 covers 15 residues. The CDR3 sequence is CSGALMGLNYNEQYF. CDR3 DNA sequence: TGCAGTGGCGCGCTGATGGGATTGAACTACAATGAGCAGTACTTC.

This clonotype was observed at least ten times. The chain's CDR3 is CASSFRAQETQYF. In nucleotides, the CDR3 is TGTGCCAGCAGTTTCAGGGCTCAAGAGACCCAGTACTTC. J is TRBJ2-5 and V is TRBV12-3 or TRBV12-4; perhaps TRBD1 as D (5 bases). Trimming removed 3 bases from V and 2 bases from J, with 7 bases in between. The CDR3 runs to 13 residues.

This clonotype was found many times. The rearrangement links TRBV20-1 to TRBJ2-7; D is possibly TRBD1 (7 bases). This CDR3 contains 14 residues. The V gene's germline CDR1 is DFQATT and CDR2 SNEGSKA (reference sequence). V shed 6 bases and J shed 5 bases, with 20 bases lying between them. CDR3 in DNA: TGCAGTGCGATCTTTGCGGGACAGAGTCACGAGCAGTACTTC. This translates into CSAIFAGQSHEQYF.

The J gene is TRBJ1-6, the V gene TRBV27, with D perhaps matching TRBD1 (6 bases). The CDR3 extends over 14 amino acids. Trimming left V 2 bases short and J 6 bases short, with 8 bases between. Germline values: CDR1 MNHEY, CDR2 SMNVEV (reference sequence). The CDR3 DNA reads TGTGCCAGCAGTTTACAGGGGACTAATTCACCCCTCCACTTT. Protein sequence: CASSLQGTNSPLHF.

The chain has TRBV28 and TRBJ2-5; D could derive from TRBD1 or TRBD2 (5 bases each). This CDR3 comprises 16 residues. V lost 1 base, J lost 4 bases, and 16 bases lay in between. CDR1 is MDHEN and CDR2 is SYDVKM in the germline V gene. CDR3 sequence reads: CASSLFVRSGRETQYF. The DNA of the CDR3 is TGTGCCAGCAGTTTATTTGTTCGCTCGGGGCGAGAGACCCAGTACTTC.

The chain combines TRBV29-1 with TRBJ1-2; the D gene is possibly TRBD1 (6 bases). This CDR3 region has 16 residues. CDR1 and CDR2 from the germline V gene are SQVTM and ANQGSEA. V was shortened by 1 base and J by 6 bases, with 21 bases between the two germline ends. In nucleotides, the CDR3 is TGCAGCGTTGAAGGAGAGACCGGGACAATATCAAATGGCTACACCTTC. It encodes CSVEGETGTISNGYTF.

This clonotype was counted between two and nine times. The CDR3 loop reads CSVPGPIREKLFF. CDR3 coding DNA: TGCAGTGTTCCGGGACCAATTCGGGAAAAACTGTTTTTT. The V and J genes are TRBV20-1 and TRBJ1-4; tentative D call: TRBD1 (5 bases). V lost 7 bases and J lost 8, with 17 bases in between. This CDR3 is 13 amino acids long. Per germline, CDR1 DFQATT and CDR2 SNEGSKA (reference sequence).

This clonotype was seen only a few times. The chain employs TRBV20-1 and TRBJ2-3; no definite D call. Germline V gene data show CDR1 as DFQATT and CDR2 as SNEGSKA (reference sequence). The CDR3 has 12 amino acids. The CDR3 bases are TGCAGGGCAACCAGTAGCACAGATACGCAGTATTTT. The encoded protein is CRATSSTDTQYF.

This clonotype has just one count. The chain couples TRBV27 to TRBJ2-7; possibly TRBD2 for D (5 bases). V lost 5 bases, J lost 0 bases, and 14 bases lay in between. The germline V gene has CDR1 MNHEY and CDR2 SMNVEV (reference sequence). This CDR3 contains 15 residues. The CDR3 bases are TGTGCCAGCAGTCCCCGAGAGGGCCTCTCCTACGAGCAGTACTTC. Translated: CASSPREGLSYEQYF.

A word on this clonotype: With a much larger clone just one base away, this may be a read error. The V gene is TRBV7-2, the J gene TRBJ2-4; no reliable D call. V was shortened by 1 base and J by 2 bases, with 15 bases between the two germline ends. The CDR3 sequence is 17 residues long. From germline, CDR1 is SGHTA and CDR2 FQGNSA. DNA for the CDR3: TGTGCCAGCAGCTTAGGTTCTGGGATTTTTCCCAAAAACATTCAGTACTTC. Translated, it gives CASSLGSGIFPKNIQYF. Full variable domain (outside the CDR3, taken from reference TRBV7-2 and TRBJ2-4): GAGVSQSPSNKVTEKGKDVELRCDPISGHTALYWYRQSLGQGLEFLIYFQGNSAPDKSGLPSDRFSAERTGGSVSTLTIQRTQQEDSAVYLCASSLGSGIFPKNIQYFGAGTRLSVL.

The V call is TRBV9, the J call TRBJ2-5; 11 nucleotides line up with TRBD2. Germline values: CDR1 SGDLS, CDR2 YYNGEE. V trimming: 4 bases; J trimming: 5 bases; junction bases outside the gene matches: 4. The CDR3 is made up of 14 amino acids. The CDR3 is CASSPGLAAETQYF. As DNA, the CDR3 is TGTGCCAGCAGCCCGGGACTAGCGGCGGAGACCCAGTACTTC.

This clonotype was seen a handful of times. V and J are TRBV12-3 or TRBV12-4 and TRBJ2-3, with a tentative D call TRBD2 (5 bases). This CDR3 region has 12 residues. V lost 7 bases and J 12 bases, leaving 17 bases between the germline ends. The CDR3: CASTHGEIDQYF. The CDR3 DNA follows: TGTGCCAGCACCCACGGGGAAATCGACCAGTATTTT.

V gene TRBV3-1 combines with J gene TRBJ2-3; 7 bases fit TRBD1. The V gene end was trimmed by 6 bases and the J gene end by 2 bases; junction bases not matched to a gene: 8. The CDR3 covers 15 residues. Looked up from germline, CDR1 is LGHDT and CDR2 is YNNKEL (reference sequence). The chain's CDR3 is CASRPRDSPTDTQYF. CDR3 DNA: TGTGCCAGCAGGCCCAGGGACAGTCCCACAGATACGCAGTATTTT.

The V gene is TRBV7-8, the J gene TRBJ1-1; D uncertain. Per the germline V gene, CDR1 is SGHVS and CDR2 is FQNEAQ. The V gene lost 8 bases and the J gene lost 3 bases, with 13 bases spanning the gap. This CDR3 region has 13 residues. The CDR3 loop is CASSRVAYTEAFF. CDR3 DNA sequence: TGTGCCAGCTCAAGGGTCGCTTACACTGAAGCTTTCTTT.

This chain joins TRBV19 and TRBJ1-5; TRBD1 might be the D (5 bases). Germline lookup yields CDR1 LNHDA and CDR2 SQIVND (reference sequence). V was clipped by 6 bases and J by 7 bases, with 13 bases between them. This CDR3 has 13 residues. In DNA, the CDR3 is TGTGCCAGTAGCCCTAATGGGGCGCAGCCCCAGCATTTT. Translated, it gives CASSPNGAQPQHF.

This clonotype was seen ten or more times. The chain recombines TRBV29-1 with TRBJ2-3; tentatively, D is TRBD1 or TRBD2 (5 bases each). The CDR3 runs 12 residues. Germline values: CDR1 SQVTM, CDR2 ANQGSEA. V lost 8 bases, J lost 3 bases, and 12 bases lay in between. In nucleotides, the CDR3 is TGCAGCCCTAGGGACCAGACAGATACGCAGTATTTT. Translation gives CSPRDQTDTQYF.

This clonotype was observed a handful of times. The CDR3 bases are TGTGCCAGCAGTTCTACTTCCGGGGGGGCCGGGACCAAAAACATTCAGTACTTC. Translating it yields CASSSTSGGAGTKNIQYF. The chain carries TRBV12-3 or TRBV12-4 and TRBJ2-4, with 8 bases fitting TRBD2. V trimming: 4 bases; J trimming: 2 bases; junction bases outside the gene matches: 13. The CDR3 is 18 amino acids.

The chain uses TRBV20-1 and TRBJ2-2, with TRBD1 matching over 11 bases. The length of the CDR3 is 15 residues. Germline lookup yields CDR1 DFQATT and CDR2 SNEGSKA (reference sequence). V was clipped by 3 bases and J by 3 bases; unmatched bases: 3. The DNA of the CDR3 is TGCAGTGCTAGGGGACAGGGGGACGACACCGGGGAGCTGTTTTTT. Translating gives CSARGQGDDTGELFF.

Note on this clonotype: A much larger clone sits a single nucleotide away, making a read error possible. The V and J genes are TRBV20-1 and TRBJ1-1; tentative D call: TRBD1 (6 bases). CDR1 and CDR2 from the germline V gene are DFQATT and SNEGSKA (reference sequence). The length of the CDR3 is 14 residues. Trimming took off 0 bases at V and 4 bases at J, with 12 bases between the two ends. Here the CDR3 reads CSARDPGDGTEAFF. In DNA form, the CDR3 reads TGCAGTGCTAGAGATCCAGGGGACGGCACTGAAGCTTTCTTT.